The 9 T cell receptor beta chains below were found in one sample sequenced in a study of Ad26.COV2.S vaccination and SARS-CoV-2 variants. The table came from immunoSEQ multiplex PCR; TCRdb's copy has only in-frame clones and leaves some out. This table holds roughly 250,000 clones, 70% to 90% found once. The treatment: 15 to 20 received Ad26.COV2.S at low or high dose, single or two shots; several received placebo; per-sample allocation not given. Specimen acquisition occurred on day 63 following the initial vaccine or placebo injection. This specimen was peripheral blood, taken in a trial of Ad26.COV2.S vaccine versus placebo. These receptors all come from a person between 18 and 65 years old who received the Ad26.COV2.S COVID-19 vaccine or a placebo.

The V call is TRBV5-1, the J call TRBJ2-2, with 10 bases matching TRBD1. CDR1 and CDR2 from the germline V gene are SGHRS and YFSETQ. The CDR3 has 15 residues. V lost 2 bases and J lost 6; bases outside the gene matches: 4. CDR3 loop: CASSFVGQGAGELFF. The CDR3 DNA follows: TGCGCCAGCAGCTTTGTAGGACAGGGGGCCGGGGAGCTGTTTTTT.

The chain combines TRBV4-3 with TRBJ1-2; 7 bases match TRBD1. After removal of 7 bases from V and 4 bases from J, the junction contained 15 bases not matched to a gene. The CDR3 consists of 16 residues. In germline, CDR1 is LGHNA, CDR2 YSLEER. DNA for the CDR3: TGCGCCAGCACTCCGGGACAGCGGAAAGTTTTCTATGGCTACACCTTC. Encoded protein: CASTPGQRKVFYGYTF.

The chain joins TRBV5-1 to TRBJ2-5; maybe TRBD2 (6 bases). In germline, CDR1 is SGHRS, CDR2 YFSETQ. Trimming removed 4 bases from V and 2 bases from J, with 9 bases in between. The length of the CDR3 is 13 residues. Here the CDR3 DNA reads TGCGCCAGCAGCCCGGACTATCAAGAGACCCAGTACTTC. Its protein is CASSPDYQETQYF.

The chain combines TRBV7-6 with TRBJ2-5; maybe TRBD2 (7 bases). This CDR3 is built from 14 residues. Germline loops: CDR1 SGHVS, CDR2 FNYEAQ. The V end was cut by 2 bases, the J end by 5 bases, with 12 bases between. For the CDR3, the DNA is TGTGCCAGCAGCTTACGGGGGGCGGTGGAGACCCAGTACTTC. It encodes CASSLRGAVETQYF. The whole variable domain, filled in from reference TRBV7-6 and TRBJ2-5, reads GAGVSQSPRYKVTKRGQDVALRCDPISGHVSLYWYRQALGQGPEFLTYFNYEAQQDKSGLPNDRFSAERPEGSISTLTIQRTEQRDSAMYRCASSLRGAVETQYFGPGTRLLVL.

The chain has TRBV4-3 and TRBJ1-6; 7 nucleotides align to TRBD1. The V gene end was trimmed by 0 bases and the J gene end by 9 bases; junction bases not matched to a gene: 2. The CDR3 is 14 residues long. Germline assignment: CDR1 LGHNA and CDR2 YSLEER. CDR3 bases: TGCGCCAGCAGCCAAGACAGGGGGTCTTCACCCCTCCACTTT. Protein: CASSQDRGSSPLHF.

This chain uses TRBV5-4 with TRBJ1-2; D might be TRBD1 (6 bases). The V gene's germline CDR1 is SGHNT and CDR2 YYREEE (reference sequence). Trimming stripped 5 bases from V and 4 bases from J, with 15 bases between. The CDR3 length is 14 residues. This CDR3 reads CASRFAGGLYGYTF. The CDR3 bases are TGTGCCAGCAGGTTTGCTGGGGGGCTCTATGGCTACACCTTC.

The CDR3: CASSTTESGVTDTQYF. As DNA, the CDR3 is TGTGCCAGTAGTACCACAGAGTCGGGCGTTACAGATACGCAGTATTTT. This chain links TRBV19 with TRBJ2-3; D unclear. CDR1 and CDR2 (germline): LNHDA, SQIVND (reference sequence). The V end was cut by 4 bases, the J end by 3 bases, with 17 bases between. The CDR3 is made up of 16 amino acids.

The CDR3 here is CASSVTENTEAFF. Written as DNA, the CDR3 is TGTGCCAGCAGCGTGACAGAAAACACTGAAGCTTTCTTT. This chain uses TRBV9 with TRBJ1-1; D is possibly TRBD1 (5 bases). V lost 2 bases, J lost 2 bases, and 7 bases lay in between. Germline V gene data show CDR1 as SGDLS and CDR2 as YYNGEE. The CDR3 has 13 amino acids.

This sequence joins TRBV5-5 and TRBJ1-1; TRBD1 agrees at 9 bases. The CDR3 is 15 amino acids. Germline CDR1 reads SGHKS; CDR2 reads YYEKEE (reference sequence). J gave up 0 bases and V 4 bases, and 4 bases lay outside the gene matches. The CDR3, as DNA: TGTGCCAGCAGCATAACAGGGGGCTTGAACACTGAAGCTTTCTTT. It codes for CASSITGGLNTEAFF.